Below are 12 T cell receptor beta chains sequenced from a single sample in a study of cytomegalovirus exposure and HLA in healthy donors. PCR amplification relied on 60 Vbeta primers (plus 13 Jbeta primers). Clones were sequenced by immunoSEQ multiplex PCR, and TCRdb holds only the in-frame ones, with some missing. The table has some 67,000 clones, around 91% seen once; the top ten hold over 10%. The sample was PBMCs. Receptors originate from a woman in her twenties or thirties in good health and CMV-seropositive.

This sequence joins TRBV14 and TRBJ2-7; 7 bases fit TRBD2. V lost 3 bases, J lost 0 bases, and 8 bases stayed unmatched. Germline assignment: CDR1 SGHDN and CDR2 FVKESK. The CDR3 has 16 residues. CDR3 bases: TGTGCCAGCAGCCAGTTTGGGGGGAGGGACTCCTACGAGCAGTACTTC. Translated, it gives CASSQFGGRDSYEQYF.

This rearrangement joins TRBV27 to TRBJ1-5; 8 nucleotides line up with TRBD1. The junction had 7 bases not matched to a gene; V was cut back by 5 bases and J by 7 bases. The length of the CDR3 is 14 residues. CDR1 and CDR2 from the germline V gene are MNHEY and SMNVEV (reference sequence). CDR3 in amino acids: CASSPQGARQPQHF. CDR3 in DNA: TGTGCCAGCAGTCCTCAGGGGGCGAGGCAGCCCCAGCATTTT.

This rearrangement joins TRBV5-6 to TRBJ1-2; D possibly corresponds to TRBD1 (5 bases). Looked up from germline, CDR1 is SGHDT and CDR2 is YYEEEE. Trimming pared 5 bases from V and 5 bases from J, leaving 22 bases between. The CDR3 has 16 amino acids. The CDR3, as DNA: TGTGCCAGCAGTTTGCCCCGGACGGGGGAGTTTTATGGCTACACCTTC. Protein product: CASSLPRTGEFYGYTF.

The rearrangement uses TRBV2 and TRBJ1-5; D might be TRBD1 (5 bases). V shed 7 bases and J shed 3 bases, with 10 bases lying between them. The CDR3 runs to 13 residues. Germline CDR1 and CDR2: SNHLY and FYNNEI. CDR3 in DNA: TGTGCCAGCAAAGACAGCCTCAATCAGCCCCAGCATTTT. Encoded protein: CASKDSLNQPQHF.

CDR3 region: CASSQGLAGKGEQFF. Here the CDR3 DNA reads TGTGCCAGCAGCCAAGGACTAGCGGGAAAGGGTGAGCAGTTCTTC. The V call is TRBV14, the J call TRBJ2-1; 11 bases map to TRBD2. V lost 1 base, J lost 9 bases, and 5 bases stayed unmatched. Germline lookup yields CDR1 SGHDN and CDR2 FVKESK. This CDR3 region has 15 residues.

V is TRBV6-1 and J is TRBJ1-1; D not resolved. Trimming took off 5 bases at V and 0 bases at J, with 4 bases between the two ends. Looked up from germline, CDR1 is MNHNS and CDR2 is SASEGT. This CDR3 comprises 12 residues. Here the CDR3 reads CASSSVNTEAFF. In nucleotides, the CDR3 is TGTGCCAGCAGTTCAGTGAACACTGAAGCTTTCTTT.

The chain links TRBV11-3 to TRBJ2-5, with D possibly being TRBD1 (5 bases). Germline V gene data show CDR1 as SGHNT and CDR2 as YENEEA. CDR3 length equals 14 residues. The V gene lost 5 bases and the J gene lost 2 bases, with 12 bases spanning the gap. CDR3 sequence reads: CASSPGNQQETQYF. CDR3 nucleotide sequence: TGTGCCAGCAGCCCAGGGAACCAGCAAGAGACCCAGTACTTC.

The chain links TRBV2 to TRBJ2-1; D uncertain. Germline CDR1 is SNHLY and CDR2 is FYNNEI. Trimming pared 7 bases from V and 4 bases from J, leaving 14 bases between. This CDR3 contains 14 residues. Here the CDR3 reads CASTRTPQYNEQFF. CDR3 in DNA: TGTGCCAGCACCAGAACCCCCCAGTACAATGAGCAGTTCTTC.

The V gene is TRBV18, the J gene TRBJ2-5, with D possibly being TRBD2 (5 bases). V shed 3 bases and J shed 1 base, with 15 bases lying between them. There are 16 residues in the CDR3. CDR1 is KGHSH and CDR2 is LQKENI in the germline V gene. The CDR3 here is CASSPLLGSGQETQYF. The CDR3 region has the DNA TGTGCCAGCTCACCCCTACTGGGGAGCGGCCAAGAGACCCAGTACTTC.

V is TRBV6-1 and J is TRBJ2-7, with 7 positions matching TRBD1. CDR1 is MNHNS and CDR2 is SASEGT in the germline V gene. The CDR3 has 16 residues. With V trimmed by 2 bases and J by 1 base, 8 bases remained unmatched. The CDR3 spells CASSEWGTDPSYEQYF. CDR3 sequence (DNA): TGTGCCAGCAGTGAATGGGGGACAGACCCTTCCTACGAGCAGTACTTC.

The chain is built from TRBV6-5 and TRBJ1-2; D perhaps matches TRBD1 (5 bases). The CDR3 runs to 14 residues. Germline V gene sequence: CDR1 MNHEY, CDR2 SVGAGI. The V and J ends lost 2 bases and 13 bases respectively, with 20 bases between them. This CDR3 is CASSYGSLREGFTF. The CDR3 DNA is TGTGCCAGCAGTTACGGGAGTCTCCGGGAGGGGTTCACCTTC.

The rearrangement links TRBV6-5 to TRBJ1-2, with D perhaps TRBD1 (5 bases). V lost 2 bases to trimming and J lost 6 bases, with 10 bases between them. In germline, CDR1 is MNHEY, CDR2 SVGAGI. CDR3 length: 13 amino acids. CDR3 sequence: CASSYVRGDGYTF. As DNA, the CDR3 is TGTGCCAGCAGTTACGTTCGGGGGGATGGCTACACCTTC.